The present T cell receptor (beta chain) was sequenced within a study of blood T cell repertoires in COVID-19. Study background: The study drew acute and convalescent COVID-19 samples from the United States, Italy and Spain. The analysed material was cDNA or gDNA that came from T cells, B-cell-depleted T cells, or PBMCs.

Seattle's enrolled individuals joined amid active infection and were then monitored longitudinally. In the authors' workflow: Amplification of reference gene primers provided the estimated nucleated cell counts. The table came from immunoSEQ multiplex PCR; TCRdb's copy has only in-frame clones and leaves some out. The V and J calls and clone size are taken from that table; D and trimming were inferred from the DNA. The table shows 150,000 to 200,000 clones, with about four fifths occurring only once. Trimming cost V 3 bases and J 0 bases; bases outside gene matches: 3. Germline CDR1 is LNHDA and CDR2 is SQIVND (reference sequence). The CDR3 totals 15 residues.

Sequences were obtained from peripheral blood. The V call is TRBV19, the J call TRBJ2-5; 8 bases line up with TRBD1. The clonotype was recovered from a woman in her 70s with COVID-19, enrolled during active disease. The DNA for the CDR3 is TGTGCCAGTAGTATTCGGACAGGGAACCAAGAGACCCAGTACTTC. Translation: CASSIRTGNQETQYF.